This TCR beta chain was sequenced during a study of blood T cell repertoires in COVID-19. Turning to the study itself: Spain, Italy and the United States supplied samples that represented acute and convalescent COVID-19. T cells, B-cell-depleted T cells, or PBMCs supplied cDNA or gDNA.

CDR1 is LNHDA, CDR2 SQIVND, per germline (reference sequence). The V gene lost 4 bases and the J gene lost 1 base, with 10 bases spanning the gap. This CDR3 contains 15 residues. Per the authors' pipeline: Cell counts per sample came from amplifying reference gene primers. The repertoire was sequenced with immunoSEQ multiplex PCR; TCRdb's copy has only in-frame clones and lacks some. The DNA was the basis for D and trimming; V, J and clone size are from that table. The table shows about 300,000 clones, with nearly 90% occurring only once. This receptor was obtained from a man aged 18 to 29 with active or convalescent COVID-19. The chain couples TRBV19 to TRBJ1-4; D possibly corresponds to TRBD1 (5 bases). Sequenced sample: peripheral blood. The CDR3 here is CASSTLGGTNEKLFF. The CDR3 region has the DNA TGTGCCAGTAGTACTTTGGGGGGAACTAATGAAAAACTGTTTTTT.